These 31 T cell receptor beta chains originate from one sample sequenced in a study of CD8 T cells in ankylosing spondylitis. A single record per CDR3 protein comes from TCRdb applying MiXCR to the 5' RACE reads. The table includes some 250,000 distinct CDR3 sequences, 7.5% to 9% detected once. The specimen sequenced was blood, either unsorted or a sorted T cell fraction (not recorded which). These receptors all come from a male donor with ankylosing spondylitis or in good health (not recorded which).

This clonotype was detected ten times or more. J is TRBJ2-3 and V is TRBV20-1, with TRBD2 matching 11 bases. The length of the CDR3 is 15 residues. Losses at the gene ends were 5 bases for V and 2 bases for J; bases not matched to a gene: 6. Germline V gene sequence: CDR1 DFQATT, CDR2 SNEGSKA (reference sequence). CDR3 DNA: TGCAGTGCTGCCCCTAGCGGGGGGTACACAGATACGCAGTATTTT. This translates into CSAAPSGGYTDTQYF.

This clonotype has at least ten counts. The CDR3 DNA follows: TGTGCCAGCAGCCCTCTGGGGGGGGCAGACACTGAAGCTTTCTTT. Its translation is CASSPLGGADTEAFF. The genes are TRBV6-1 and TRBJ1-1; possibly TRBD1 for D (6 bases). Trimming cost V 6 bases and J 3 bases, with 17 bases left between them. CDR1 and CDR2 (germline): MNHNS, SASEGT. The CDR3 runs to 15 residues.

This clonotype was found many times. V and J are TRBV12-3 or TRBV12-4 and TRBJ1-4; perhaps TRBD1 as D (5 bases). The CDR3 has 13 amino acids. V dropped 4 bases and J dropped 12 bases, with 15 bases sitting between them. For the CDR3, the DNA is TGTGCCAGCAGTTCGCAGGGATTGGTGCAACTGTTTTTT. Amino acid sequence: CASSSQGLVQLFF.

This clonotype was recorded at least ten times. The chain employs TRBV7-3 and TRBJ1-2; no clear D gene. CDR1 and CDR2 from the germline V gene are SGHTA and FQGTGA. The CDR3 length is 13 residues. Trimming took off 5 bases at V and 7 bases at J, with 14 bases between the two ends. This CDR3 is CASSPTHGSGYTF. CDR3 DNA sequence: TGTGCCAGCAGCCCCACCCATGGGTCTGGCTACACCTTC.

This clonotype was recorded at least ten times. The DNA for the CDR3 is TGTGCCAGCAGTTTTACCCCACCGACAGGGCCTGAAGCTTTCTTT. It encodes CASSFTPPTGPEAFF. J is TRBJ1-1 and V is TRBV27; 7 bases fit TRBD1. Trimming cost V 3 bases and J 6 bases; bases outside gene matches: 10. The CDR3 runs 15 residues. Germline V gene lookup returns CDR1 MNHEY and CDR2 SMNVEV (reference sequence).

This clonotype was seen at least ten times. The chain is built from TRBV20-1 and TRBJ1-1; D remains ambiguous. CDR1 is DFQATT and CDR2 is SNEGSKA in the germline V gene (reference sequence). The CDR3 contains 13 residues. V was cut by 4 bases and J by 5 bases, with 14 bases left in between. The CDR3 DNA follows: TGCAGTGCTAAGAGTGGGGTGGGTACTGAAGCTTTCTTT. The encoded protein is CSAKSGVGTEAFF.

This clonotype was seen ten or more times. The rearrangement joins TRBV6-5 to TRBJ1-4; a possible D gene is TRBD1 (5 bases). The germline CDR1 and CDR2 sequences are MNHEY and SVGAGI. The length of the CDR3 is 15 residues. The ends were cut back, 0 bases at V and 10 bases at J, with 15 bases in the middle. In DNA form, the CDR3 reads TGTGCCAGCAGTTACTCGGGGGATGGACCGGGAAAACTGTTTTTT. It codes for CASSYSGDGPGKLFF.

This clonotype has at least ten counts. The chain has TRBV5-1 and TRBJ2-3, with D possibly TRBD1 on 7 matching bases. The germline V gene encodes CDR1 SGHRS and CDR2 YFSETQ. Trimming pared 0 bases from V and 8 bases from J, leaving 13 bases between. The CDR3 sequence is 14 residues long. CDR3 protein: CASSLDAQGGTQYF. In DNA form, the CDR3 reads TGCGCCAGCAGCTTGGACGCTCAGGGGGGTACGCAGTATTTT. Drawing the rest from reference TRBV5-1 and TRBJ2-3, the complete variable domain is KAGVTQTPRYLIKTRGQQVTLSCSPISGHRSVSWYQQTPGQGLQFLFEYFSETQRNKGNFPGRFSGRQFSNSRSEMNVSTLELGDSALYLCASSLDAQGGTQYFGPGTRLTVL.

This clonotype appeared many times. The V and J genes are TRBV11-2 and TRBJ2-2; perhaps TRBD2 as D (6 bases). Trimming stripped 2 bases from V and 2 bases from J, with 15 bases between. This CDR3 has 17 amino acids. Germline CDR1 and CDR2: SGHAT and FQNNGV. The CDR3 DNA reads TGTGCCAGCAGCTTATTAGGGAGGCCACCTAACACCGGGGAGCTGTTTTTT. Its protein is CASSLLGRPPNTGELFF.

This clonotype appeared many times. The V call is TRBV20-1, the J call TRBJ2-2; weak D call: TRBD2 (6 bases). V was cut by 6 bases and J by 2 bases, with 10 bases left in between. The CDR3 totals 13 residues. Germline CDR1 and CDR2: DFQATT and SNEGSKA (reference sequence). The CDR3 region has the DNA TGCAGTGCCCGACTAGAAAACACCGGGGAGCTGTTTTTT. Encoded protein: CSARLENTGELFF.

There are many counts of this clonotype. The V call is TRBV20-1, the J call TRBJ2-1; D perhaps matches TRBD2 (6 bases). Trimming removed 3 bases from V and 5 bases from J, with 14 bases in between. Germline values: CDR1 DFQATT, CDR2 SNEGSKA (reference sequence). The CDR3 length is 14 residues. The CDR3 nucleotides read TGCAGTGCTAGTGGTCTAGCGCTTAACAATGAGCAGTTCTTC. It specifies CSASGLALNNEQFF.

This clonotype was recorded many times. The V call is TRBV7-9, the J call TRBJ2-3; D remains unclear. V gave up 3 bases and J gave up 2 bases, with 15 bases separating them. The germline CDR1 and CDR2 sequences are SEHNR and FQNEAQ (reference sequence). The CDR3 is made up of 16 amino acids. The CDR3 sequence is CASSFSDGYLTDTQYF. Written as DNA, the CDR3 is TGTGCCAGCAGCTTCTCGGACGGGTATCTCACAGATACGCAGTATTTT.

This clonotype was counted at least ten times. This chain uses TRBV7-2 with TRBJ2-2; tentatively, D is TRBD1 (6 bases). CDR3 size: 17 residues. Germline CDR1 is SGHTA and CDR2 is FQGNSA. The germline V and J ends were trimmed by 5 bases and 6 bases, with 22 bases remaining between them. CDR3 sequence: CASSAHHRVDIAGELFF. As DNA, the CDR3 is TGTGCCAGCAGCGCCCACCACAGGGTAGATATCGCCGGGGAGCTGTTTTTT.

This clonotype came up many times. The chain employs TRBV20-1 and TRBJ2-1; no clear D gene. The V and J ends lost 0 bases and 0 bases respectively, with 9 bases between them. CDR1 is DFQATT and CDR2 is SNEGSKA in the germline V gene (reference sequence). The CDR3 spans 15 residues. The CDR3 DNA sequence: TGCAGTGCTAGAGATGAGCCCGGCTCCTACAATGAGCAGTTCTTC. Translating gives CSARDEPGSYNEQFF.

Only a few counts were recorded for this clonotype. The rearrangement links TRBV20-1 to TRBJ2-7; 7 nucleotides line up with TRBD1. V lost 2 bases and J lost 2; bases outside the gene matches: 12. Germline-derived CDR1 and CDR2 are DFQATT and SNEGSKA (reference sequence). The CDR3 contains 16 residues. The CDR3, as DNA: TGCAGTGCTAGACTGGAGAACAGGGGAGCGCCCTACGAGCAGTACTTC. Translated, it gives CSARLENRGAPYEQYF.

This clonotype has at least ten counts. The V and J genes are TRBV6-2 or TRBV6-3 and TRBJ1-5, with D unresolved. Trimming took off 5 bases at V and 7 bases at J, with 18 bases between the two ends. The CDR3 is made up of 15 amino acids. Germline V CDR1 and CDR2: MNHEY, SVGEGT. The CDR3, as DNA: TGTGCCAGCAGTGGAGCCGCCGGTGGGGAACAGCCCCAGCATTTT. It translates to CASSGAAGGEQPQHF.

Ten or more counts support this clonotype. V is TRBV4-1 and J is TRBJ1-1; D might be TRBD1 (5 bases). The germline V gene encodes CDR1 MGHRA and CDR2 YSYEKL. V was trimmed by 3 bases and J by 6 bases, leaving 14 bases between them. The CDR3 is 14 amino acids. The CDR3 loop reads CASSQHRSAAEAFF. CDR3 coding DNA: TGCGCCAGCAGCCAGCACAGGTCGGCCGCTGAAGCTTTCTTT.

The gene calls are TRBV29-1 and TRBJ1-1, with TRBD1 matching 8 bases. The length of the CDR3 is 14 residues. CDR1 and CDR2 (germline): SQVTM, ANQGSEA. J gave up 10 bases and V 6 bases, and 16 bases lay outside the gene matches. The CDR3 DNA follows: TGCAGCGTGGTAGGGGGACAGGAGGTAATCGGAGCTTTCTTT. The encoded protein is CSVVGGQEVIGAFF.

This clonotype was found a few times. V and J are TRBV6-1 and TRBJ1-5, with 7 nucleotides matching TRBD1. Germline V gene lookup returns CDR1 MNHNS and CDR2 SASEGT. Trimming cost V 2 bases and J 13 bases; bases outside gene matches: 5. The CDR3 covers 12 residues. This CDR3 reads CASSEMETGQHF. Here the CDR3 DNA reads TGTGCCAGCAGTGAAATGGAGACAGGGCAGCATTTT.

In its sample, this clonotype was seen many times. For the CDR3, the DNA is TGTGCCAGCAGCCTGGGGGGAGGGGTGAATCAGCCCCAGCATTTT. Amino acid sequence: CASSLGGGVNQPQHF. The rearrangement joins TRBV12-3 or TRBV12-4 to TRBJ1-5; D possibly corresponds to TRBD1 (5 bases). The CDR3 sequence is 15 residues long. Trimming removed 6 bases from V and 4 bases from J, with 16 bases in between.

Many counts were recorded for this clonotype. The chain is built from TRBV19 and TRBJ2-7, with TRBD2 identical over 8 bases. J gave up 4 bases and V 5 bases, and 7 bases lay outside the gene matches. Germline V gene lookup returns CDR1 LNHDA and CDR2 SQIVND (reference sequence). The CDR3 loop spans 14 amino acids. The CDR3 bases are TGTGCCAGTAGTTGGAGCGGGAGATCATACGAGCAGTACTTC. This encodes CASSWSGRSYEQYF.

In its sample, this clonotype was seen many times. The DNA of the CDR3 is TGTGCCAGCAGCGACGACAGGGAAGAAGCTTTCTTT. It specifies CASSDDREEAFF. V usage is TRBV7-9 and J usage is TRBJ1-1; 7 nucleotides match TRBD1. The trim removed 5 bases at V and 8 bases at J, leaving 5 bases unmatched. The germline CDR1 and CDR2 sequences are SEHNR and FQNEAQ (reference sequence). The CDR3 loop spans 12 amino acids.

This clonotype came up many times. V gene TRBV20-1 combines with J gene TRBJ2-1, with TRBD2 matching over 7 bases. The germline CDR1 and CDR2 sequences are DFQATT and SNEGSKA (reference sequence). V trimming: 3 bases; J trimming: 7 bases; junction bases outside the gene matches: 3. The CDR3 sequence is 12 residues long. The CDR3: CSARGGRNEQFF. The CDR3 DNA reads as TGCAGTGCTAGGGGGGGGAGAAATGAGCAGTTCTTC.

This clonotype was found a few times. This chain uses TRBV5-1 with TRBJ2-5, with a weak D call TRBD1 (5 bases). The germline CDR1 and CDR2 sequences are SGHRS and YFSETQ. V lost 7 bases to trimming and J lost 4 bases, with 20 bases between them. The CDR3 covers 15 residues. CDR3 residues: CASSIFPGRGETQYF. CDR3 bases: TGCGCCAGCTCCATTTTCCCAGGAAGGGGAGAGACCCAGTACTTC. The whole variable domain, filled in from reference TRBV5-1 and TRBJ2-5, reads KAGVTQTPRYLIKTRGQQVTLSCSPISGHRSVSWYQQTPGQGLQFLFEYFSETQRNKGNFPGRFSGRQFSNSRSEMNVSTLELGDSALYLCASSIFPGRGETQYFGPGTRLLVL.

This clonotype was recorded at least ten times. The chain is built from TRBV4-3 and TRBJ2-2; no firm D call. CDR3 length: 14 residues. Trimming took off 4 bases at V and 4 bases at J, with 10 bases between the two ends. The germline V gene encodes CDR1 LGHNA and CDR2 YSLEER. CDR3 loop: CASSRVQLTGELFF. The CDR3, as DNA: TGCGCCAGCAGCCGGGTACAGCTCACCGGGGAGCTGTTTTTT.

This clonotype appeared many times. The genes are TRBV4-2 and TRBJ2-5, with a tentative D call TRBD1 (6 bases). The CDR3 is 14 residues long. V shed 4 bases and J shed 1 base, with 10 bases lying between them. Germline-derived CDR1 and CDR2 are LGHNA and YNFKEQ. CDR3 amino acids: CASSRGQLQETQYF. CDR3 sequence (DNA): TGTGCCAGCAGCCGTGGACAGCTCCAAGAGACCCAGTACTTC.

This clonotype was observed a handful of times. The rearrangement links TRBV4-3 to TRBJ2-7, with D possibly being TRBD1 (6 bases). V lost 0 bases, J lost 3 bases, and 6 bases lay in between. The CDR3 sequence is 13 residues long. Germline-derived CDR1 and CDR2 are LGHNA and YSLEER. The CDR3 loop reads CASSQDRGYEQYF. Here the CDR3 DNA reads TGCGCCAGCAGCCAAGACAGGGGCTACGAGCAGTACTTC.

This clonotype was counted at least ten times. This chain links TRBV11-2 with TRBJ1-2; 10 nucleotides line up with TRBD1. The V gene's germline CDR1 is SGHAT and CDR2 FQNNGV. Unmatched junction bases numbered 20, after V lost 3 bases and J lost 1 base. The CDR3 is made up of 21 amino acids. For the CDR3, the DNA is TGTGCCAGCAGCTTCCGGGACAGGGGTTCCCCCCTGGGAGGTCGTAACTATGGCTACACCTTC. It specifies CASSFRDRGSPLGGRNYGYTF.

This clonotype was seen many times. V usage is TRBV4-1 and J usage is TRBJ2-2; D is possibly TRBD1 (5 bases). The ends were cut back, 4 bases at V and 6 bases at J, with 15 bases in the middle. The CDR3 is made up of 15 amino acids. Germline CDR1 and CDR2: MGHRA and YSYEKL. The DNA of the CDR3 is TGCGCCAGCAGCCCCATCCTCAGGGTCCCCGGGGAGCTGTTTTTT. Amino acid sequence: CASSPILRVPGELFF.

This clonotype was recorded many times. The chain combines TRBV5-1 with TRBJ1-4; 8 nucleotides match TRBD1. CDR3 length: 14 residues. The J segment lost 6 bases and the V segment lost 4 bases, leaving 5 bases of the junction unmatched. CDR1 and CDR2 (germline): SGHRS, YFSETQ. The CDR3 sequence is CASSQKGQDEKLFF. CDR3 nucleotide sequence: TGCGCCAGCAGCCAAAAGGGACAGGATGAAAAACTGTTTTTT.

This clonotype was detected ten times or more. V is TRBV27 and J is TRBJ1-2; D is possibly TRBD1 (5 bases). Trimming cost V 7 bases and J 5 bases, with 17 bases left between them. Germline assignment: CDR1 MNHEY and CDR2 SMNVEV (reference sequence). The CDR3 runs to 14 residues. This CDR3 is CASTPGGESYGYTF. CDR3 bases: TGTGCCAGCACGCCCGGGGGGGAATCGTATGGCTACACCTTC.